This entry features one T cell receptor (beta chain) sequence. Its antigen is unidentified. Germline values: CDR1 MNHNY, CDR2 SVGAGI (reference sequence). This CDR3 has 14 amino acids. V shed 8 bases and J 3 bases; nucleotides not matched to a gene: 8. The repertoire was sequenced with immunoSEQ multiplex PCR; TCRdb's copy has only in-frame clones and lacks some. The sample has some 90,000 clones, about 90% seen once. This sample was taken from a study of identifying expanded T cells in peripheral blood. The study's findings and limits: Differentially abundant clones: about 1.1 between replicates, about 16 at around 15 days, less than 20 at four.

This sequence joins TRBV6-6 and TRBJ1-2; 8 nucleotides agree with TRBD1. The source is a person between 18 and 75 years old in good health. The material sequenced was blood. The CDR3 nucleotides read TGTGCCAGCGACGGACAGGGTGGCGACTATGGCTACACCTTC. It specifies CASDGQGGDYGYTF.